Listed below are T cell receptor beta chains from one sample, sequenced in a study of CD8 T cells in ankylosing spondylitis. TCRdb reanalysed the 5' RACE reads using MiXCR and keeps one entry per CDR3 protein. The sample yields about 220,000 distinct CDR3 sequences, around 6.6% seen once. Sample: blood, either unsorted or a sorted T cell fraction (not recorded which). These receptors all come from a male donor with ankylosing spondylitis. The CDR3 runs from the conserved cysteine through the conserved F or W. The D gene is left open where the match is weak. Size is stated for part of the rows, as once, few or many counts, or as a class when the clone is expanded.

clone_size: many
v_call: TRBV7-2
d_call: .
cdr3_length: 15
j_call: TRBJ2-2
cdr3_aa: CASSFPRGFSGELFF
cdr3_nt: TGTGCCAGCAGCTTCCCAAGGGGGTTCTCCGGGGAGCTGTTTTTT

clone_size: many
v_call: TRBV4-3
d_call: TRBD1
cdr3_length: 13
j_call: TRBJ2-7
cdr3_aa: CASSAGTGDEQYF
cdr3_nt: TGCGCCAGCAGCGCCGGGACAGGGGACGAGCAGTACTTC

clone_size: .
v_call: TRBV7-2
d_call: .
cdr3_length: 14
j_call: TRBJ2-7
cdr3_aa: CASSFGERTYEQYF
cdr3_nt: TGTGCCAGCAGCTTTGGTGAGCGGACCTACGAGCAGTACTTC

clone_size: many
v_call: TRBV6-2/TRBV6-3
d_call: TRBD2
cdr3_length: 16
j_call: TRBJ2-2
cdr3_aa: CASSRLAGAATGELFF
cdr3_nt: TGTGCCAGCAGTCGACTAGCGGGGGCCGCCACCGGGGAGCTGTTTTTT

clone_size: many
v_call: TRBV7-9
d_call: .
cdr3_length: 15
j_call: TRBJ2-7
cdr3_aa: CASSLAFGQIYEQYF
cdr3_nt: TGTGCCAGCAGCTTAGCATTTGGACAGATATACGAGCAGTACTTC

clone_size: many
v_call: TRBV5-1
d_call: .
cdr3_length: 14
j_call: TRBJ1-1
cdr3_aa: CASSFRTPDTEAFF
cdr3_nt: TGCGCCAGCAGCTTTCGAACGCCAGACACTGAAGCTTTCTTT

clone_size: many
v_call: TRBV4-1
d_call: .
cdr3_length: 14
j_call: TRBJ2-7
cdr3_aa: CASSPRQGGDEQYF
cdr3_nt: TGCGCCAGCAGCCCCCGGCAGGGCGGGGACGAGCAGTACTTC

clone_size: many
v_call: TRBV7-6
d_call: .
cdr3_length: 14
j_call: TRBJ2-7
cdr3_aa: CASSLGPGAYEQYF
cdr3_nt: TGTGCCAGCAGCTTAGGGCCAGGGGCCTACGAGCAGTACTTC

clone_size: few
v_call: TRBV19
d_call: .
cdr3_length: 16
j_call: TRBJ1-5
cdr3_aa: CASSLTGTGLYQPQHF
cdr3_nt: TGTGCCAGTAGTTTAACCGGCACAGGGCTTTATCAGCCCCAGCATTTT

clone_size: .
v_call: TRBV12-3/TRBV12-4
d_call: .
cdr3_length: 15
j_call: TRBJ1-2
cdr3_aa: CASTAGGGVAYGYTF
cdr3_nt: TGTGCCAGCACCGCCGGGGGGGGAGTAGCCTATGGCTACACCTTC

clone_size: many
v_call: TRBV6-2/TRBV6-3
d_call: .
cdr3_length: 14
j_call: TRBJ2-1
cdr3_aa: CASSYSGPSDEQFF
cdr3_nt: TGTGCCAGCAGTTACTCCGGCCCCTCAGATGAGCAGTTCTTC

clone_size: many
v_call: TRBV29-1
d_call: TRBD1
cdr3_length: 17
j_call: TRBJ1-2
cdr3_aa: CSVEDLLQIGGYYGYTF
cdr3_nt: TGCAGCGTTGAAGATCTTCTCCAGATAGGGGGCTACTATGGCTACACCTTC

clone_size: few
v_call: TRBV7-9
d_call: .
cdr3_length: 14
j_call: TRBJ1-1
cdr3_aa: CASSLIGVNTEAFF
cdr3_nt: TGTGCCAGCAGCTTAATCGGGGTGAACACTGAAGCTTTCTTT

clone_size: many
v_call: TRBV5-4
d_call: TRBD2
cdr3_length: 15
j_call: TRBJ2-3
cdr3_aa: CASSPGLAGVGTQYF
cdr3_nt: TGTGCCAGCAGCCCGGGACTAGCGGGAGTGGGTACGCAGTATTTT

clone_size: many
v_call: TRBV6-1
d_call: TRBD1
cdr3_length: 15
j_call: TRBJ1-4
cdr3_aa: CASGSAGTGNEKLFF
cdr3_nt: TGTGCCAGCGGCTCGGCCGGGACAGGGAATGAAAAACTGTTTTTT

clone_size: many
v_call: TRBV7-9
d_call: .
cdr3_length: 14
j_call: TRBJ2-3
cdr3_aa: CASSLSPPFRTQYF
cdr3_nt: TGTGCCAGCAGCTTATCACCCCCTTTCCGGACGCAGTATTTT

clone_size: .
v_call: TRBV6-2/TRBV6-3
d_call: .
cdr3_length: 11
j_call: TRBJ2-2
cdr3_aa: CASSNSGELFF
cdr3_nt: TGTGCCAGCAGCAACAGCGGGGAGCTGTTTTTT

clone_size: many
v_call: TRBV29-1
d_call: .
cdr3_length: 13
j_call: TRBJ2-7
cdr3_aa: CSVRDWISYEQYF
cdr3_nt: TGCAGCGTTCGGGACTGGATTTCCTACGAGCAGTACTTC

clone_size: many
v_call: TRBV20-1
d_call: .
cdr3_length: 13
j_call: TRBJ2-5
cdr3_aa: CSAGDGVEETQYF
cdr3_nt: TGCAGTGCTGGAGACGGGGTGGAAGAGACCCAGTACTTC

clone_size: many
v_call: TRBV7-9
d_call: .
cdr3_length: 12
j_call: TRBJ2-1
cdr3_aa: CASSQTPNEQFF
cdr3_nt: TGTGCCAGCAGCCAAACGCCTAATGAGCAGTTCTTC

clone_size: many
v_call: TRBV29-1
d_call: .
cdr3_length: 14
j_call: TRBJ1-3
cdr3_aa: CSVLWSRSGNTIYF
cdr3_nt: TGCAGCGTTCTTTGGTCTCGCTCTGGAAACACCATATATTTT

clone_size: many
v_call: TRBV20-1
d_call: .
cdr3_length: 12
j_call: TRBJ2-2
cdr3_aa: CSAMQNTGELFF
cdr3_nt: TGCAGTGCTATGCAGAACACCGGGGAGCTGTTTTTT

clone_size: .
v_call: TRBV5-6
d_call: TRBD2
cdr3_length: 15
j_call: TRBJ2-1
cdr3_aa: CASSTSGGLDNEQFF
cdr3_nt: TGTGCCAGCAGCACTAGCGGGGGGCTTGACAATGAGCAGTTCTTC

clone_size: few
v_call: TRBV18
d_call: .
cdr3_length: 14
j_call: TRBJ1-1
cdr3_aa: CASSLRRVNTEAFF
cdr3_nt: TGTGCCAGCTCACTAAGGAGGGTGAACACTGAAGCTTTCTTT

clone_size: few
v_call: TRBV20-1
d_call: .
cdr3_length: 12
j_call: TRBJ2-7
cdr3_aa: CSARALNYEQYF
cdr3_nt: TGCAGTGCTAGAGCTCTTAACTACGAGCAGTACTTC

clone_size: many
v_call: TRBV27
d_call: TRBD1
cdr3_length: 12
j_call: TRBJ2-7
cdr3_aa: CATLDRDYEQYF
cdr3_nt: TGTGCCACCCTAGACAGGGACTACGAGCAGTACTTC

clone_size: many
v_call: TRBV4-1
d_call: TRBD1
cdr3_length: 16
j_call: TRBJ2-4
cdr3_aa: CASSRDRISSKNIQYF
cdr3_nt: TGCGCCAGCAGCCGGGACAGAATCTCGTCCAAAAACATTCAGTACTTC

clone_size: few
v_call: TRBV20-1
d_call: TRBD2
cdr3_length: 14
j_call: TRBJ2-5
cdr3_aa: CSARGGRGEETQYF
cdr3_nt: TGCAGTGCTAGGGGCGGGAGAGGGGAAGAGACCCAGTACTTC

clone_size: many
v_call: TRBV28
d_call: .
cdr3_length: 16
j_call: TRBJ1-4
cdr3_aa: CASSLIGRATNEKLFF
cdr3_nt: TGTGCCAGCAGTTTAATTGGGCGGGCAACTAATGAAAAACTGTTTTTT

clone_size: few
v_call: TRBV5-6
d_call: TRBD1
cdr3_length: 15
j_call: TRBJ1-1
cdr3_aa: CASSLLRQGLAEAFF
cdr3_nt: TGTGCCAGCAGCTTACTAAGACAGGGGTTGGCTGAAGCTTTCTTT

clone_size: few
v_call: TRBV4-3
d_call: TRBD1
cdr3_length: 18
j_call: TRBJ2-6
cdr3_aa: CASSQDGTGGSGANVLTF
cdr3_nt: TGCGCCAGCAGCCAAGATGGGACAGGGGGCTCTGGGGCCAACGTCCTGACTTTC

clone_size: .
v_call: TRBV7-9
d_call: .
cdr3_length: 15
j_call: TRBJ1-4
cdr3_aa: CASSPRQAVSEKLFF
cdr3_nt: TGTGCCAGCAGCCCCCGACAGGCGGTTAGTGAAAAACTGTTTTTT

clone_size: many
v_call: TRBV28
d_call: .
cdr3_length: 16
j_call: TRBJ2-5
cdr3_aa: CASSLRTRHFVETQYF
cdr3_nt: TGTGCCAGCAGTTTACGGACGAGACATTTCGTAGAGACCCAGTACTTC

clone_size: many
v_call: TRBV11-2
d_call: TRBD2
cdr3_length: 16
j_call: TRBJ2-7
cdr3_aa: CASSLTSGRRSGEQYF
cdr3_nt: TGTGCCAGCAGCTTGACTAGCGGGAGAAGAAGTGGCGAGCAGTACTTC

clone_size: many
v_call: TRBV15
d_call: .
cdr3_length: 13
j_call: TRBJ2-7
cdr3_aa: CATSSGRDYEQYF
cdr3_nt: TGTGCCACCAGTAGCGGCAGGGACTACGAGCAGTACTTC

clone_size: .
v_call: TRBV11-2
d_call: .
cdr3_length: 13
j_call: TRBJ2-5
cdr3_aa: CASKSSLQETQYF
cdr3_nt: TGTGCCAGCAAGTCGAGTCTCCAAGAGACCCAGTACTTC

clone_size: .
v_call: TRBV6-2/TRBV6-3
d_call: .
cdr3_length: 15
j_call: TRBJ2-7
cdr3_aa: CASSLIDYLLYEQYF
cdr3_nt: TGTGCCAGCAGTTTGATTGACTACCTACTCTACGAGCAGTACTTC

clone_size: many
v_call: TRBV20-1
d_call: .
cdr3_length: 12
j_call: TRBJ1-1
cdr3_aa: CSARRRNTEAFF
cdr3_nt: TGCAGTGCTAGACGGAGGAACACTGAAGCTTTCTTT

clone_size: many
v_call: TRBV28
d_call: .
cdr3_length: 15
j_call: TRBJ1-2
cdr3_aa: CASSRKHRTLYGYTF
cdr3_nt: TGTGCCAGCAGTCGTAAGCACAGGACACTCTATGGCTACACCTTC

clone_size: many
v_call: TRBV27
d_call: TRBD1
cdr3_length: 15
j_call: TRBJ2-7
cdr3_aa: CASSEWGTGSSEQYF
cdr3_nt: TGTGCCAGCAGCGAATGGGGGACAGGGTCTTCCGAGCAGTACTTC

clone_size: many
v_call: TRBV12-3/TRBV12-4
d_call: TRBD1
cdr3_length: 18
j_call: TRBJ2-7
cdr3_aa: CASSFRRDSEYLSYEQYF
cdr3_nt: TGTGCCAGCAGTTTTAGACGGGACAGCGAATACCTCTCCTACGAGCAGTACTTC

clone_size: many
v_call: TRBV2
d_call: .
cdr3_length: 15
j_call: TRBJ1-1
cdr3_aa: CASSEIAGANTEAFF
cdr3_nt: TGTGCCAGCAGTGAAATTGCAGGCGCGAACACTGAAGCTTTCTTT

clone_size: few
v_call: TRBV25-1
d_call: .
cdr3_length: 14
j_call: TRBJ1-1
cdr3_aa: CASSEPGTDTEAFF
cdr3_nt: TGTGCCAGCAGTGAACCAGGGACGGACACTGAAGCTTTCTTT

clone_size: many
v_call: TRBV11-3
d_call: .
cdr3_length: 15
j_call: TRBJ2-2
cdr3_aa: CASSNRDLVGGELFF
cdr3_nt: TGTGCCAGCAGCAACCGGGACCTCGTGGGCGGGGAGCTGTTTTTT

clone_size: many
v_call: TRBV20-1
d_call: .
cdr3_length: 14
j_call: TRBJ2-3
cdr3_aa: CSASRVSSTDTQYF
cdr3_nt: TGCAGTGCTAGCAGGGTTTCTAGCACAGATACGCAGTATTTT

clone_size: many
v_call: TRBV6-1
d_call: .
cdr3_length: 15
j_call: TRBJ1-2
cdr3_aa: CASRNGQGINYGYTF
cdr3_nt: TGTGCCAGCAGGAACGGCCAGGGGATTAACTATGGCTACACCTTC

clone_size: many
v_call: TRBV29-1
d_call: .
cdr3_length: 11
j_call: TRBJ2-1
cdr3_aa: CSVVSYNEQFF
cdr3_nt: TGCAGCGTTGTCAGCTACAATGAGCAGTTCTTC

clone_size: many
v_call: TRBV21-1
d_call: .
cdr3_length: 13
j_call: TRBJ2-3
cdr3_aa: CASSTGGTDTQYF
cdr3_nt: TGTGCCAGCAGCACCGGGGGAACAGATACGCAGTATTTT

clone_size: many
v_call: TRBV5-1
d_call: .
cdr3_length: 13
j_call: TRBJ2-3
cdr3_aa: CASSLSHTDTQYF
cdr3_nt: TGCGCCAGCAGCTTGAGCCACACAGATACGCAGTATTTT

clone_size: .
v_call: TRBV6-5
d_call: .
cdr3_length: 16
j_call: TRBJ2-7
cdr3_aa: CASSYGAGQRLYEQYF
cdr3_nt: TGTGCCAGCAGTTACGGGGCGGGGCAGAGGCTCTACGAGCAGTACTTC